This TCR beta chain was recovered during a study of cytomegalovirus exposure and HLA in healthy donors. Study-level background: Around 78 million unique TCRs, all from HLA-typed donors, were included in an early release of the data. Findings of the study overall: High specificity and sensitivity for cytomegalovirus status were reported for the classifier. One later analysis reportedly identified an Asian-associated ancestry cluster that showed fewer N-insertions than the roughly 700-donor mean.

Regarding this clone: Its antigen remains unknown.

PCR employed 60 Vbeta and 13 Jbeta primers. In the original analysis: The count from a later analysis was 60 million to 85 million unique TCR beta chains, some 11 million of them shared. The assay was immunoSEQ multiplex PCR, and TCRdb's table has in-frame clones only and misses some. From that table come the V and J calls and clone size; the DNA was used to work out D and trimming. This table holds around 300,000 clones, around two thirds found once. Sequenced sample: PBMCs. The source is a female donor in good health and CMV-seronegative.

The chain's CDR3 is CASRAGTGTMDTQYF. The DNA for the CDR3 is TGTGCCAGCAGGGCCGGGACAGGGACGATGGATACGCAGTATTTT. V usage is TRBV2 and J usage is TRBJ2-3; 9 bases are shared with TRBD1. Germline V gene lookup returns CDR1 SNHLY and CDR2 FYNNEI. V gave up 6 bases and J gave up 6 bases; unmatched junction bases: 10. The CDR3 has 15 amino acids.